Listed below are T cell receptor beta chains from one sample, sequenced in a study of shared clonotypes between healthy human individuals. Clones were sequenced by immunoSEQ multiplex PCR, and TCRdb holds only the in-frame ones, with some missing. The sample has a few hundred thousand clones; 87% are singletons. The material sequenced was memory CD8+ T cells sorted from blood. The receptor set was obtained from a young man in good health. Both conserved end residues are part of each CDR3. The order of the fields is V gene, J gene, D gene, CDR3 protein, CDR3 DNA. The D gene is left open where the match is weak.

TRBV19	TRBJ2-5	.	CASSPRWSGETQYF	TGTGCCAGTAGTCCCCGGTGGAGCGGGGAGACCCAGTACTTC
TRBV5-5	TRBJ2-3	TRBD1	CASSPGTAVYDTQYF	TGTGCCAGCAGCCCCGGGACAGCAGTTTATGATACGCAGTATTTT
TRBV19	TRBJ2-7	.	CASSIGTDYEQYF	TGTGCCAGTAGTATAGGGACGGATTACGAGCAGTACTTC
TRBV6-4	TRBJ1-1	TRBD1	CASRQGVGYTEAFF	TGTGCCAGCAGACAGGGGGTCGGTTACACTGAAGCTTTCTTT
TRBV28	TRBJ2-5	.	CASRSYQTGPHVQETQYF	TGTGCCAGCAGGTCATACCAAACGGGTCCTCATGTTCAAGAGACCCAGTACTTC
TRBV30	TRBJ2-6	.	CALEGGGSSGANVLTF	TGTGCCCTGGAGGGGGGCGGAAGCTCTGGGGCCAACGTCCTGACTTTC
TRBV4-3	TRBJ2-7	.	CASSQDRDTYEQYF	TGCGCCAGCAGCCAAGACCGGGACACTTACGAGCAGTACTTC
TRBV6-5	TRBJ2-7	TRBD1	CASSRDSPYEQYF	TGTGCCAGCAGCCGGGACAGCCCCTACGAGCAGTACTTC
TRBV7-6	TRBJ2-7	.	CASSLRNRDSNRAPSYEQYF	TGTGCCAGCAGCTTAAGAAACCGGGACTCAAACCGGGCGCCTTCCTACGAGCAGTACTTC
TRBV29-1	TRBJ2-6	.	CSVGIGANVLTF	TGCAGCGTGGGAATTGGGGCCAACGTCCTGACTTTC